Listed here are 17 T cell receptor beta chains from one sample, sequenced in a study of shared clonotypes between healthy human individuals. The assay was immunoSEQ multiplex PCR, and TCRdb's table has in-frame clones only and misses some. Among some 470,000 clones listed, around 78% were seen once. The sample consisted of PBMCs. The receptors come from a middle-aged woman in good health. Some clones in this sample may be carry-over from other donors' samples.

V usage is TRBV14 and J usage is TRBJ1-2; D gene unclear. The CDR3 covers 14 residues. Trimming pared 1 base from V and 2 bases from J, leaving 8 bases between. The germline CDR1 and CDR2 sequences are SGHDN and FVKESK. The DNA of the CDR3 is TGTGCCAGCAGCCAAGTGGGTAGGAACTATGGCTACACCTTC. Amino acid sequence: CASSQVGRNYGYTF.

This clone was observed a single time. The chain recombines TRBV19 with TRBJ2-2; maybe TRBD2 (5 bases). The germline V gene encodes CDR1 LNHDA and CDR2 SQIVND (reference sequence). V was shortened by 3 bases and J by 4 bases, with 9 bases between the two germline ends. The CDR3 extends over 14 amino acids. The CDR3 region has the DNA TGTGCCAGTAGTATGACTACCGCCACCGGGGAGCTGTTTTTT. It is translated as CASSMTTATGELFF.

CDR3 residues: CASSSLSKIDTDTQYF. CDR3 in DNA: TGTGCCAGCAGCTCCCTGAGCAAGATCGACACAGATACGCAGTATTTT. The chain is built from TRBV5-6 and TRBJ2-3, with unresolved D. The CDR3 is made up of 16 amino acids. Germline loops: CDR1 SGHDT, CDR2 YYEEEE. Trimming removed 3 bases at V and 2 bases at J, with 16 bases between. Drawing the rest from reference TRBV5-6 and TRBJ2-3, the complete variable domain is DAGVTQSPTHLIKTRGQQVTLRCSPKSGHDTVSWYQQALGQGPQFIFQYYEEEERQRGNFPDRFSGHQFPNYSSELNVNALLLGDSALYLCASSSLSKIDTDTQYFGPGTRLTVL.

The J gene is TRBJ1-5, the V gene TRBV15; D not resolved. The CDR3 runs to 12 residues. V gave up 0 bases and J gave up 7 bases, with 4 bases separating them. CDR1 is LNHNV, CDR2 YYDKDF, per germline (reference sequence). The CDR3 DNA reads as TGTGCCACCAGCAGAGATTTCCAGCCCCAGCATTTT. Translated, it gives CATSRDFQPQHF.

The chain recombines TRBV5-4 with TRBJ1-5; no firm D call. V was pared by 4 bases and J by 2 bases, with 13 bases between. Germline loops: CDR1 SGHNT, CDR2 YYREEE (reference sequence). The CDR3 runs to 15 residues. CDR3 nucleotides: TGTGCCAGCAGCCAAGAGTTTTGGGGCAATCAGCCCCAGCATTTT. Its protein is CASSQEFWGNQPQHF.

V usage is TRBV5-1 and J usage is TRBJ1-4, with a tentative D call TRBD1 (6 bases). This CDR3 is built from 16 residues. Germline V gives CDR1 SGHRS, CDR2 YFSETQ. The germline V and J ends were trimmed by 4 bases and 3 bases, with 16 bases remaining between them. The CDR3 DNA reads as TGCGCCAGCAGCCCTGCAATCCAGGGGTCTAATGAAAAACTGTTTTTT. Its translation: CASSPAIQGSNEKLFF.

This clone occurred once. This rearrangement joins TRBV7-3 to TRBJ2-3; 15 bases are shared with TRBD2. Germline V gene data show CDR1 as SGHTA and CDR2 as FQGTGA. V was pared by 4 bases and J by 4 bases, with 6 bases of the junction left unmatched. The CDR3 covers 17 residues. The CDR3, as DNA: TGTGCCAGCAGCTCCCAAGGACTAGCGGGAGGGGCAGATACGCAGTATTTT. It specifies CASSSQGLAGGADTQYF.

This clone appeared a few times. The J gene is TRBJ1-2, the V gene TRBV9, with D possibly being TRBD1 (5 bases). The CDR3 runs to 14 residues. Germline V CDR1 and CDR2: SGDLS, YYNGEE. Between the trimmed V and J ends, which lost 0 bases and 8 bases, there was a span of 14 bases. Here the CDR3 DNA reads TGTGCCAGCAGCGTAGGTTGGGGACGAGAGGGCTACACCTTC. Protein: CASSVGWGREGYTF.

V usage is TRBV7-8 and J usage is TRBJ2-7; 12 bases map to TRBD2. The CDR3 contains 13 residues. Per germline, CDR1 SGHVS and CDR2 FQNEAQ. The V and J ends lost 6 bases and 4 bases, in that order; junction bases with no gene match: 1. The CDR3: CASRLAGGYEQYF. CDR3 in DNA: TGTGCCAGCAGACTAGCGGGAGGTTACGAGCAGTACTTC.

This clone was found once. The chain is built from TRBV2 and TRBJ1-4; the D is unclear. V was trimmed by 3 bases and J by 11 bases, leaving 13 bases between them. Germline CDR1 reads SNHLY; CDR2 reads FYNNEI. The CDR3 is 13 amino acids. The CDR3, as DNA: TGTGCCAGCAGTGATGGGAGAGCTGGTAAACTGTTTTTT. It codes for CASSDGRAGKLFF. Full variable domain (remainder filled in from reference TRBV2 and TRBJ1-4): EPEVTQTPSHQVTQMGQEVILRCVPISNHLYFYWYRQILGQKVEFLVSFYNNEISEKSEIFDDQFSVERPDGSNFTLKIRSTKLEDSAMYFCASSDGRAGKLFFGSGTQLSVL.

With regard to this clone: The sample carries other DNA sequences with the same CDR3. The DNA for the CDR3 is TGTGCCAGCAGTTACTCGAACAGGGAATACGAGCAGTACTTC. Amino acids: CASSYSNREYEQYF. The chain recombines TRBV6-6 with TRBJ2-7; tentative D call: TRBD1 (6 bases). This CDR3 region has 14 residues. Per the germline V gene, CDR1 is MNHNY and CDR2 is SVGAGI (reference sequence). Trimming took off 0 bases at V and 4 bases at J, with 10 bases between the two ends.

This clone was observed at least ten times. J is TRBJ2-1 and V is TRBV4-2, with TRBD1 matching 7 bases. CDR1 is LGHNA, CDR2 YNFKEQ, per germline. With 0 bases clipped from V and 3 bases from J, the junction kept 5 bases outside the gene matches. The CDR3 runs to 16 residues. This chain's CDR3 is CASSQDQAGGYNEQFF. The DNA for the CDR3 is TGTGCCAGCAGCCAAGATCAGGCAGGGGGCTACAATGAGCAGTTCTTC.

This clone has more than one count but fewer than ten. Just one base apart from a much larger clone, this may be a read error. The identical CDR3 is also encoded by other nucleotide sequences in the sample. V usage is TRBV28 and J usage is TRBJ2-1, with unresolved D. The CDR3 length is 12 residues. The V and J ends lost 5 bases and 4 bases respectively, with 6 bases between them. Germline V gene data show CDR1 as MDHEN and CDR2 as SYDVKM. The CDR3 DNA is TGTGCCAGCAGTGAGCAGTACAATGAGCAGTTCTTC. This sequence encodes CASSEQYNEQFF.

This clone was recorded only once. The rearrangement links TRBV11-2 to TRBJ2-7; D remains unclear. V lost 1 base to trimming and J lost 3 bases, with 10 bases between them. Per germline, CDR1 SGHAT and CDR2 FQNNGV. CDR3 length: 14 amino acids. CDR3 sequence (DNA): TGTGCCAGCAGCTTAGGCCAGGCCAGCTACGAGCAGTACTTC. Amino acid sequence: CASSLGQASYEQYF.

This clone was seen ten or more times. Other DNA variants within this sample encode the same CDR3. This chain connects TRBV30 to TRBJ2-3; no firm D call. V gave up 1 base and J gave up 4 bases, with 9 bases separating them. Germline-derived CDR1 and CDR2 are GTSNPN and SVGIG (reference sequence). The CDR3 has 13 amino acids. CDR3: CAWSGPRADTQYF. The CDR3 coding sequence is TGTGCCTGGAGTGGGCCCCGGGCAGATACGCAGTATTTT.

The rearrangement links TRBV11-3 to TRBJ2-3; TRBD1 is a possible D gene (5 bases). Germline CDR1 is SGHNT and CDR2 is YENEEA. This CDR3 comprises 14 residues. Trimming cost V 2 bases and J 1 base, with 7 bases left between them. CDR3 amino acids: CASSLQQGTDTQYF. CDR3 sequence (DNA): TGTGCCAGCAGCTTACAACAGGGCACAGATACGCAGTATTTT.

This chain connects TRBV25-1 to TRBJ1-1; D may be TRBD1 (5 bases). In germline, CDR1 is MGHDK, CDR2 SYGVNS. This CDR3 has 14 amino acids. V was pared by 1 base and J by 4 bases, with 10 bases between. The CDR3 spells CASSESGRVTEAFF. For the CDR3, the DNA is TGTGCCAGCAGTGAATCGGGCAGGGTCACTGAAGCTTTCTTT.